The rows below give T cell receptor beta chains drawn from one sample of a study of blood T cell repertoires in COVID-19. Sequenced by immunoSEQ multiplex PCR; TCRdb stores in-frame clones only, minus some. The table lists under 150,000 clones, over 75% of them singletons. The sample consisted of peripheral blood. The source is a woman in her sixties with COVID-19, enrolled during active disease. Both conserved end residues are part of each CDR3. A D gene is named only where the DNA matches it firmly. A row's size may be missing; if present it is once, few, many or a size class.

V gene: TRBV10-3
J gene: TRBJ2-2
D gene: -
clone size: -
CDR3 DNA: TGTGCCATCAGTGAGGCTGGAGGGTTAGAGGCCGGGGAGCTGTTTTTT
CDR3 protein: CAISEAGGLEAGELFF

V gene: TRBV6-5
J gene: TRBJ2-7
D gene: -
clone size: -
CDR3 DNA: TGTGCCAGCAGTTACTCCCGGACAGAGGGCTCCGAGCAGTACTTC
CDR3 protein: CASSYSRTEGSEQYF

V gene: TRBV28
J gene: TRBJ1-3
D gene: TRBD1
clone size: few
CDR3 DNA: TGTGCCAGCAGTGAGACAGGGTCCTCTGGAAACACCATATATTTT
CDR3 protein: CASSETGSSGNTIYF

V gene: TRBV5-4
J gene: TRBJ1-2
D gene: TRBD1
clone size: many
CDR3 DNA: TGTGCCAGCAGCGTACTTGACAGGGTTAACTATGGCTACACCTTC
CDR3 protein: CASSVLDRVNYGYTF

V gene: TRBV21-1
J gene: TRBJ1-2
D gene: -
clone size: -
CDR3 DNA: TGTGCCAGCAGCAAAGGGCGGGACAGGTTCTTCACTAACTATGGCTACACCTTC
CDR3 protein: CASSKGRDRFFTNYGYTF

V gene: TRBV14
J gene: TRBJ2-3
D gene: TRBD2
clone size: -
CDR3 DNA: TGTGCCAGCAGCCAAGAATTTACTAGCGGGGGGTATACGCAGTATTTT
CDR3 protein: CASSQEFTSGGYTQYF

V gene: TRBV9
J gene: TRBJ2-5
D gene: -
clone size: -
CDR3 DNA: TGTGCCAGCAGCCGCCGGCTTGGGCTTTCGAACCAAGAGACCCAGTACTTC
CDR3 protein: CASSRRLGLSNQETQYF

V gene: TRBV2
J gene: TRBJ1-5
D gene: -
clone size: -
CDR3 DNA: TGTGCCAGCATGGGGGCCGGCAAGCAGCATTTT
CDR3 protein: CASMGAGKQHF

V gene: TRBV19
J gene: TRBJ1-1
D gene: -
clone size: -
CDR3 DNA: TGTGCCAGTAGTATAGGAGGCCTTACCGGGTGGAACACTGAAGCTTTCTTT
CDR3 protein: CASSIGGLTGWNTEAFF

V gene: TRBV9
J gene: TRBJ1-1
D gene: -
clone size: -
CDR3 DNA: TGTGCCAGCAGCGCTGAGCCGACGGGGAACACTGAAGCTTTCTTT
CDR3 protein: CASSAEPTGNTEAFF

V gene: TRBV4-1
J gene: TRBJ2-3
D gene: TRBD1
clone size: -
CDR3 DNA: TGCGCCAGCAGCGCCCGACAGGGGGAATGGGCAGATACGCAGTATTTT
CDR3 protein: CASSARQGEWADTQYF

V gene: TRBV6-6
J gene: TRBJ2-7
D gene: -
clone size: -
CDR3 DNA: TGTGCCAGCAGTAAGGTACAGGGCCAATCCTACGAGCAGTACTTC
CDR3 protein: CASSKVQGQSYEQYF

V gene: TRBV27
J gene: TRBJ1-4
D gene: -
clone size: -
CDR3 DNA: TGTGCCAGCAGGTCTATGGGGGCCGGTGAAAAACTGTTTTTT
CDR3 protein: CASRSMGAGEKLFF

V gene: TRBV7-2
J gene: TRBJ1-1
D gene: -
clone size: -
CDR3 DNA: TGTGCCAGCAGCACCATTTCAGGGGACCAAGCTTTCTTT
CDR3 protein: CASSTISGDQAFF

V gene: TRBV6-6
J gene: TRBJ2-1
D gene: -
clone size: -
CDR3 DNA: TGTGCCAGCAGTCCCCCATCCAACAATGAGCAGTTCTTC
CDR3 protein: CASSPPSNNEQFF

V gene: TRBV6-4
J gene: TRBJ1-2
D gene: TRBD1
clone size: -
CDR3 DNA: TGTGCCAGCAGTGGAGGGACAGGGCGCGGCTATGGCTACACCTTC
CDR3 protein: CASSGGTGRGYGYTF

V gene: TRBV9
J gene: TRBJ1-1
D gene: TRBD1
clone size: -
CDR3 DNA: TGTGCCAGCGGCAGACAGGGGGACACTGAAGCTTTCTTT
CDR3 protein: CASGRQGDTEAFF

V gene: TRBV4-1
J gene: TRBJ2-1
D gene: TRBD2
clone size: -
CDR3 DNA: TGCGCCAGCAGCCGCCTGGGACTAGCGGTCAATGAGCAGTTCTTC
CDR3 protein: CASSRLGLAVNEQFF

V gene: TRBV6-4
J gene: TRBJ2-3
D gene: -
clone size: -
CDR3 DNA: TGTGCCAGCAGTGAAGTAGTAACTAGCTTAGACACAGATACGCAGTATTTT
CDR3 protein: CASSEVVTSLDTDTQYF

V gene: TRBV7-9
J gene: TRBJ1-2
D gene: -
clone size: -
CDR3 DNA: TGTGCCAGCAGCCTAAGACAGGCGCATCTAGATGGCTACACCTTC
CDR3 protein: CASSLRQAHLDGYTF

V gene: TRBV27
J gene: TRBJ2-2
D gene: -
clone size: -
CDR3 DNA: TGTGCCAGCAGTTTATCGATGACAGGCAACACCGGGGAGCTGTTTTTT
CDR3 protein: CASSLSMTGNTGELFF

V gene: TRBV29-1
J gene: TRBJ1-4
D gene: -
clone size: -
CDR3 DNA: TGCAGCGTTGCCGGAGTACTAGGGACTAATGAAAAACTGTTTTTT
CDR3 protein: CSVAGVLGTNEKLFF

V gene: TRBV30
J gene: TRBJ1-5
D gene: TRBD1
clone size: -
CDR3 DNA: TGTGCCTGGACCCAGGGGGTAAGCAATCAGCCCCAGCATTTT
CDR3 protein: CAWTQGVSNQPQHF

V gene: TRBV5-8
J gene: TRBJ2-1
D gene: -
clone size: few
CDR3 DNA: TGTGCCAGCAGCTTCCGGGACTTTGAGCAGTTCTTC
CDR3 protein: CASSFRDFEQFF

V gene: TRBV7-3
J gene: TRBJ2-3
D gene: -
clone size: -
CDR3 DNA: TGTGCCAGCAGCACAAACACAGATACGCAGTATTTT
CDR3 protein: CASSTNTDTQYF

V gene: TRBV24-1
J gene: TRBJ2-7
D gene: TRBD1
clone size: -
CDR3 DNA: TGTGCCACCATCAAGGGGGACAGGGAGGACGAGCAGTACTTC
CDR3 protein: CATIKGDREDEQYF

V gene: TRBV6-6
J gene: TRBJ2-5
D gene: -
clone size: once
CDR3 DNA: TGTGCCAGCAGTTTCCCACAGGGAGGGGACGAGACCCAGTACTTC
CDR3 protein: CASSFPQGGDETQYF

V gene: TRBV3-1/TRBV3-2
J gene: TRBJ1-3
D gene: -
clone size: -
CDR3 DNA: TGTGCCAGCAGCCCCAAGGTGAGGTTCTCTGGAAACACCATATATTTT
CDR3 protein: CASSPKVRFSGNTIYF

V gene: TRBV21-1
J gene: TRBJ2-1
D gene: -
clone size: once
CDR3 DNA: TGTGCCAGCAGCAAATTATTTCGCGGTGGACAGGAGGGCTACAATGAGCAGTTCTTC
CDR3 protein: CASSKLFRGGQEGYNEQFF

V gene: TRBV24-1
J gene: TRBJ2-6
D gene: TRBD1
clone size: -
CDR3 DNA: TGTGCCACCAGTGGGACAGGGAAGTTCTCTGGGGCCAACGTCCTGACTTTC
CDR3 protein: CATSGTGKFSGANVLTF

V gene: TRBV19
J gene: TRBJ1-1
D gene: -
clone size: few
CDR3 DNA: TGTGCCAGTAACCAACAGGGAGAGAACACTGAAGCTTTCTTT
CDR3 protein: CASNQQGENTEAFF

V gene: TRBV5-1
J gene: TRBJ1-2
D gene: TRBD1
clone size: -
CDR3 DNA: TGCGCCAGCAGCATCGGACAGGGCAGTGGCTACACCTTC
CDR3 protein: CASSIGQGSGYTF

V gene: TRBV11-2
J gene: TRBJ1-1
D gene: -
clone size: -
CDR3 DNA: TGTGCCAGCAGCCTTAGCCCCATCGCCACCCAGGCTTTCTTT
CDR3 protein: CASSLSPIATQAFF

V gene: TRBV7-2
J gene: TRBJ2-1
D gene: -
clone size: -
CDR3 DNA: TGTGCCAGCAGCGTGGACTCCCAGGTCCCCAATGAGCAGTTCTTC
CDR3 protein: CASSVDSQVPNEQFF

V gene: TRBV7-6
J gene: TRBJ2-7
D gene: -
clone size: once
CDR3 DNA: TGTGCCAGCAGCTTAGGGGGCACTCACTCCTACGAGCAGTACTTC
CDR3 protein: CASSLGGTHSYEQYF

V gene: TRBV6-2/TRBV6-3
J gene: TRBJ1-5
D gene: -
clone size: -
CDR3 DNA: TGTGCCAGCACCCCCTGGGGCAGCTTTCTGTATAGCAATCAGCCCCAGCATTTT
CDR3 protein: CASTPWGSFLYSNQPQHF

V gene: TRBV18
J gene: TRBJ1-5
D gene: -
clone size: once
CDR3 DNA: TGTGCCAGCTCGCGACAAGGGGGGGATTCAGGTCAGCCCCAGCATTTT
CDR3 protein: CASSRQGGDSGQPQHF

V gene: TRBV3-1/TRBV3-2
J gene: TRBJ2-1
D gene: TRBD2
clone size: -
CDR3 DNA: TGTGCCAGCAGTCTAGCGGGGACCTACAATGAGCAGTTCTTC
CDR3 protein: CASSLAGTYNEQFF

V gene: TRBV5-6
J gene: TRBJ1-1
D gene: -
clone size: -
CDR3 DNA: TGTGCCAGCAGCTCTCTTACAGGACCTAGAGCTTTCTTT
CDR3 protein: CASSSLTGPRAFF